This T cell receptor beta chain was recorded in a study of identifying expanded T cells in peripheral blood. The study's findings and limits: Differentially abundant clones: around 1.2 between replicates, about 15 at approximately two weeks, approximately 19 at four. Across healthy donors, higher total template counts meant significantly greater roughly 2-week count variance.

Points on this clone: The antigen remains unidentified.

No infections or other immune events were documented during collection. The table came from immunoSEQ multiplex PCR; TCRdb's copy has only in-frame clones and leaves some out. The table lists 45,000 to 60,000 clones, about 85% of them singletons. V gave up 5 bases and J gave up 2 bases, with 9 bases separating them. Per the germline V gene, CDR1 is SGHTA and CDR2 is FQGNSA. The CDR3 sequence is 13 residues long. The chain carries TRBV7-2 and TRBJ1-2, with unresolved D. The sequenced sample consisted of blood. The receptor comes from a person aged 18 to 75 in good health. The CDR3 loop is CASSIHANYGYTF. DNA of the CDR3: TGTGCCAGCAGCATTCACGCAAACTATGGCTACACCTTC.